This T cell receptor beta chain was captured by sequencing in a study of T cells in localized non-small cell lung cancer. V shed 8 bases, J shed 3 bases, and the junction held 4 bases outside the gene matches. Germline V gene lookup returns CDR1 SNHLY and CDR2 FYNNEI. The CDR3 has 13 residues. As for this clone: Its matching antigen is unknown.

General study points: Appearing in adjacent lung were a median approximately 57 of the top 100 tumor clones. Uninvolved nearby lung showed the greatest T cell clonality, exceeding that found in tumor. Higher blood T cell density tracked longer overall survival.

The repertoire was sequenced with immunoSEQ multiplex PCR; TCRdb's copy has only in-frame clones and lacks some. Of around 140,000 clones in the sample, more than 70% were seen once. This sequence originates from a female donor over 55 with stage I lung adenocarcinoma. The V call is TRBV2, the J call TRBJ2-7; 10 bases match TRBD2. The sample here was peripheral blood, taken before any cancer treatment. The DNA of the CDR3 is TGTGCCAGCCGGACTAGCGGTATCTACGAGCAGTACTTC. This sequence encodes CASRTSGIYEQYF. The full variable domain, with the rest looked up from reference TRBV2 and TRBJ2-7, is EPEVTQTPSHQVTQMGQEVILRCVPISNHLYFYWYRQILGQKVEFLVSFYNNEISEKSEIFDDQFSVERPDGSNFTLKIRSTKLEDSAMYFCASRTSGIYEQYFGPGTRLTVT.